This entry describes one TCR beta chain. Its antigen is currently not known. No much larger clone is present one base from it, and per-base qualities are unavailable. The sequencer listed for this sample is Illumina HiSeq 1500. TCRdb passed the public sequencing reads through fastp at Q25 and MiXCR, retaining productive beta sequences. Every entry covers one CDR3 protein and lists the most common genes and DNA from its rows. This sample has 680,000 or so distinct CDR3 sequences in its table, and about 30% of those were observed once. Of the sample, 15% to 20% falls within the top ten clones. In the paper's terms, the treatment or condition label means: in vitro stimulation with specific CMV peptide epitopes to enrich CMV-specific T cells. This specimen belongs to a study of T cell repertoires in cytomegalovirus infection (dated by TCRdb to the late 2010s). A note on the overall study: The peptide stimulations were aimed at well-studied HLA-B-restricted epitopes as well as recently identified HLA-C-restricted CMV epitopes, whose presentation resists viral immunomodulation. Donor HLA type was relevant to the analysis, because carriage of CMV infection together with the matching HLA type was indicated by public TCR beta signatures. Overall study outcomes, separate from this receptor: The ex vivo response was dominated by HLA-C-restricted CMV-specific TCR beta clonotypes, which also provided the single most frequent clonotype in two of eight donors. In both this cohort and an independent cohort of 300 to 450 donors, the cumulative frequency of public TCR beta family members distinguished carriers of CMV infection plus the relevant HLA type.

The CDR3 covers 15 residues, taking in both the cysteine and the phenylalanine. Of all the DNA, just the CDR3 is kept, 45 bases in frame from base 1. Germline trimming amounts to 0 bases on V and 3 bases on J, with 6 as the count of junction bases outside the gene matches. CDR1 and CDR2 are read off the germline V gene (reference sequence) as DFQATT and SNEGSKA. This TCR was sampled from a human donor in good health (CMV status not recorded). Some clones in this sample may be carry-over from other donors' samples. The sequence is built from TRBV20-1 and TRBJ2-3; 7 of the junction bases match TRBD2. The starting material was cultured PBMCs, obtained from culture after CMV antigen stimulation. DNA sequence: TGCAGTGCTAGAGATCTGGGGCGGGGGACAGATACGCAGTATTTT. This translates into CSARDLGRGTDTQYF.